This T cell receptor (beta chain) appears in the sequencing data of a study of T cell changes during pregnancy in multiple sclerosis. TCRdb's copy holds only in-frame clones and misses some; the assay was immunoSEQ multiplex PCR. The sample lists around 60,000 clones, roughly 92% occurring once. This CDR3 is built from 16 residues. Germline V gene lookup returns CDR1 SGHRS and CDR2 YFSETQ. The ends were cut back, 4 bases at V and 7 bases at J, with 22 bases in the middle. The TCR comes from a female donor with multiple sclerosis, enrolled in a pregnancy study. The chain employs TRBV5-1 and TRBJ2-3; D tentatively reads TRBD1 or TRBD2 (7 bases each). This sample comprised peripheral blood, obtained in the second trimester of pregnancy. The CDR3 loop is CASSLGGTVLRNTQYF. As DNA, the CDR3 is TGCGCCAGCAGCCTGGGGGGGACAGTGCTTAGGAATACGCAGTATTTT.